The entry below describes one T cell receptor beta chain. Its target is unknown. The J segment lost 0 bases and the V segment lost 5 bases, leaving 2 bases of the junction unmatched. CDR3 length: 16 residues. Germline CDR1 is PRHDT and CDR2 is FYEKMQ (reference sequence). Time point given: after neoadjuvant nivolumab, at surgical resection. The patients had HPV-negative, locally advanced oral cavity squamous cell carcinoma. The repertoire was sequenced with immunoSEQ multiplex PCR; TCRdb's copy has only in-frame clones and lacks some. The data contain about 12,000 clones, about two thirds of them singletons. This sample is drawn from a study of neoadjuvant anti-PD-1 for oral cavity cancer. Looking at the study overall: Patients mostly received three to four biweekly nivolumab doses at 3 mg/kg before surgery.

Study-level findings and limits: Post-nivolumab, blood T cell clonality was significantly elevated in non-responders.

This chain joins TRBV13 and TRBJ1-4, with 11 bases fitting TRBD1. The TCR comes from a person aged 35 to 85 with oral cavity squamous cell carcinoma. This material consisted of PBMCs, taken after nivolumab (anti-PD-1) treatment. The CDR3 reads CASSPGQGATNEKLFF. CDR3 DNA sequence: TGTGCCAGCAGCCCGGGACAGGGGGCAACTAATGAAAAACTGTTTTTT.